The rows below give T cell receptor beta chains drawn from one sample of a study of CD8 T cells in ankylosing spondylitis. MiXCR was run by TCRdb on the 5' RACE reads, yielding one entry per CDR3 protein. Among around 120,000 distinct CDR3 sequences listed, 24% were seen once. The sample was synovial fluid, either unsorted or a sorted T cell fraction (not recorded which). The receptors were gathered from a male donor with ankylosing spondylitis. CDR3s include the opening cysteine and the closing phenylalanine or tryptophan. The D gene is left open where the match is weak. Clone size is not always given. Where it is, it says once, few, many or a class for expanded clones.

NA	TRBD1	TRBV20-1	TRBJ2-1	CSASVTGIDEQFF	TGCAGTGCTAGTGTGACAGGGATCGATGAGCAGTTCTTC
NA	TRBD1	TRBV11-2	TRBJ1-1	CASSTGQQTEAFF	TGTGCCAGCAGCACGGGACAGCAGACTGAAGCTTTCTTT
many	TRBD1	TRBV7-9	TRBJ2-1	CASSSRDRGIEQFF	TGTGCCAGCAGCTCCCGGGACAGGGGGATTGAGCAGTTCTTC
NA	NA	TRBV3-1	TRBJ2-1	CASTSRWGTYNEQFF	TGTGCCAGCACCTCCCGGTGGGGCACCTACAATGAGCAGTTCTTC
NA	NA	TRBV25-1	TRBJ2-7	CASSEAQVGYEQYF	TGTGCCAGCAGTGAAGCGCAGGTGGGCTACGAGCAGTACTTC
NA	NA	TRBV6-1	TRBJ2-3	CASSESGHYTDTQYF	TGTGCCAGCAGTGAATCAGGACATTACACAGATACGCAGTATTTT
NA	NA	TRBV5-1	TRBJ2-3	CASSLGGLDTQYF	TGCGCCAGCAGCTTGGGGGGATTGGATACGCAGTATTTT
NA	TRBD2	TRBV3-1	TRBJ2-1	CASSQGPGTSGSNEQFF	TGTGCCAGCAGCCAGGGACCCGGGACTAGCGGGAGCAATGAGCAGTTCTTC
NA	TRBD2	TRBV3-1	TRBJ2-2	CTFCLGLAGESGTGELFF	TGTACCTTCTGTCTAGGACTAGCGGGAGAGTCGGGCACCGGGGAGCTGTTTTTT
NA	TRBD2	TRBV10-2	TRBJ2-1	CASGLAGGVNEQFF	TGCGCCAGCGGCCTAGCGGGAGGGGTCAATGAGCAGTTCTTC
NA	NA	TRBV3-1	TRBJ1-6	CASSQVLDSPLHF	TGTGCCAGCAGCCAAGTACTAGATTCACCCCTCCACTTT
many	NA	TRBV29-1	TRBJ2-3	CSVEYTGTDTQYF	TGCAGCGTCGAATATACTGGGACAGATACGCAGTATTTT
NA	TRBD1	TRBV5-6	TRBJ1-1	CASSFPGQYTEAFF	TGTGCCAGCAGCTTTCCGGGACAGTACACTGAAGCTTTCTTT
NA	TRBD2	TRBV7-2	TRBJ2-3	CASSWTSGPSTDTQYF	TGTGCCAGCAGCTGGACTAGCGGCCCAAGCACAGATACGCAGTATTTT
NA	TRBD2	TRBV7-2	TRBJ2-1	CASSPIAGVGNEQFF	TGTGCCAGCAGCCCTATCGCGGGAGTTGGCAATGAGCAGTTCTTC
few	TRBD2	TRBV24-1	TRBJ2-1	CATSDTGTSSYNEQFF	TGTGCCACCAGTGATACCGGGACTAGTTCCTACAATGAGCAGTTCTTC
NA	TRBD2	TRBV29-1	TRBJ2-1	CSVEPIAGAYNEQFF	TGCAGCGTTGAACCAATAGCGGGAGCCTACAATGAGCAGTTCTTC
NA	NA	TRBV2	TRBJ2-5	CASSWTQETQYF	TGTGCCAGCAGTTGGACACAAGAGACCCAGTACTTC
NA	NA	TRBV2	TRBJ1-3	CASYAVFSGNTIYF	TGTGCCAGCTATGCCGTTTTCTCTGGAAACACCATATATTTT
many	NA	TRBV29-1	TRBJ2-7	CSVPQHGLSYEQYF	TGCAGCGTCCCCCAGCACGGACTCTCCTACGAGCAGTACTTC